The next 15 T cell receptor beta chains were all read from a single sample in a study of blood T cell repertoires in COVID-19. Measured with immunoSEQ multiplex PCR; TCRdb has only the in-frame clones, and not every one. The repertoire consists of 410,000 or so clones, with more than 80% occurring once and the leading ten covering more than 1.4%. The sample was peripheral blood. Source of these receptors: a woman aged 25 to 45 with active or convalescent COVID-19.

This clone was observed a few times. V is TRBV10-1 and J is TRBJ2-2; 7 nucleotides match TRBD1. The CDR3 has 14 amino acids. Trimming took 4 bases from V and 5 from J; bases not matched to a gene: 4. Germline-derived CDR1 and CDR2 are WNHNN and SYGVQD (reference sequence). In DNA form, the CDR3 reads TGCGCCAGCAGTGGGGACAGACTTACCGGGGAGCTGTTTTTT. As protein: CASSGDRLTGELFF.

The V gene is TRBV6-2 or TRBV6-3, the J gene TRBJ2-5; the match to TRBD2 covers 13 bases. Germline V lookup: CDR1 MNHEY, CDR2 SVGEGT. The CDR3 spans 16 residues. Trimming cost V 6 bases and J 5 bases; bases outside gene matches: 9. Here the CDR3 reads CASSNGLAGVWETQYF. The CDR3 region has the DNA TGTGCCAGCAGCAACGGACTAGCGGGAGTCTGGGAGACCCAGTACTTC.

The chain links TRBV5-1 to TRBJ2-5, with 8 bases aligning to TRBD2. The germline CDR1 and CDR2 sequences are SGHRS and YFSETQ. Trimming removed 0 bases from V and 3 bases from J; junction bases left unmatched: 13. This CDR3 has 18 amino acids. The CDR3 protein is CASSLDPGGPQREETQYF. Written as DNA, the CDR3 is TGCGCCAGCAGCTTGGACCCGGGAGGGCCGCAACGTGAAGAGACCCAGTACTTC.

This chain links TRBV10-3 with TRBJ2-1, with 13 bases that match TRBD2. The V gene's germline CDR1 is ENHRY and CDR2 SYGVKD. V was pared by 6 bases and J by 6 bases, with 8 bases of the junction left unmatched. CDR3 length equals 16 residues. The CDR3 loop reads CAISDGLAGALNEQFF. In DNA form, the CDR3 reads TGTGCCATCAGCGACGGACTAGCGGGGGCCCTCAATGAGCAGTTCTTC.

This chain uses TRBV5-4 with TRBJ2-3, with TRBD1 identical over 9 bases. The V gene's germline CDR1 is SGHNT and CDR2 YYREEE (reference sequence). The CDR3 covers 17 residues. V lost 4 bases to trimming and J lost 1 base; unmatched junction nucleotides: 10. The CDR3, as DNA: TGTGCCAGCAGCGGAAAAAACAGGGGGCCTGGCACAGATACGCAGTATTTT. It is translated as CASSGKNRGPGTDTQYF. The complete variable domain, with remaining parts taken from reference TRBV5-4 and TRBJ2-3, reads ETGVTQSPTHLIKTRGQQVTLRCSSQSGHNTVSWYQQALGQGPQFIFQYYREEENGRGNFPPRFSGLQFPNYSSELNVNALELDDSALYLCASSGKNRGPGTDTQYFGPGTRLTVL.

The genes are TRBV19 and TRBJ2-2, with D unresolved. From germline, CDR1 is LNHDA and CDR2 SQIVND (reference sequence). V lost 1 base and J 0 bases, leaving 6 bases between the germline ends. The CDR3 runs 15 residues. CDR3 sequence: CASSIALSNTGELFF. The CDR3 bases are TGTGCCAGTAGTATAGCGTTATCGAACACCGGGGAGCTGTTTTTT.

The chain employs TRBV12-3 or TRBV12-4 and TRBJ2-5; possible D gene TRBD2, 5 bases. The CDR3 has 13 amino acids. The V gene lost 6 bases and the J gene lost 3 bases, with 11 bases spanning the gap. The CDR3, as DNA: TGTGCCAGCAGCCGGGGATCTGAAGAGACCCAGTACTTC. Amino acid sequence: CASSRGSEETQYF.

This chain links TRBV28 with TRBJ1-1, with 8 bases matching TRBD1. CDR1 is MDHEN and CDR2 is SYDVKM in the germline V gene. The CDR3 is 18 amino acids. Trimming removed 5 bases from V and 4 bases from J; junction bases left unmatched: 18. The CDR3 loop is CASSVRLQGALMPTEAFF. CDR3 DNA sequence: TGTGCCAGCAGTGTCCGCCTCCAGGGGGCTCTTATGCCCACTGAAGCTTTCTTT.

The chain has TRBV11-1 and TRBJ1-5; 8 bases map to TRBD1. The trim removed 5 bases at V and 4 bases at J, leaving 7 bases unmatched. The CDR3 contains 15 residues. Germline V gene data show CDR1 as SGHAT and CDR2 as FQDESV (reference sequence). CDR3 sequence: CASSPGQGKNQPQHF. CDR3 coding DNA: TGTGCCAGCAGCCCAGGACAGGGAAAGAATCAGCCCCAGCATTTT.

The chain carries TRBV29-1 and TRBJ1-1; 8 positions match TRBD1. The CDR3 spans 12 residues. Germline V gene lookup returns CDR1 SQVTM and CDR2 ANQGSEA. Unmatched junction bases numbered 4, after V lost 7 bases and J lost 3 bases. The CDR3 loop reads CSAQGGHTEAFF. CDR3 DNA sequence: TGCAGCGCACAGGGGGGGCACACTGAAGCTTTCTTT.

The genes are TRBV11-1 and TRBJ1-1; weak D call: TRBD1 (6 bases). Germline CDR1 and CDR2: SGHAT and FQDESV (reference sequence). Trimming removed 5 bases from V and 1 base from J, with 11 bases in between. CDR3 size: 14 residues. CDR3 sequence: CASSPQGGNTEAFF. CDR3 DNA sequence: TGTGCCAGCAGCCCCCAAGGGGGGAACACTGAAGCTTTCTTT. Looking up the rest from reference TRBV11-1 and TRBJ1-1 gives the full variable domain: EAEVAQSPRYKITEKSQAVAFWCDPISGHATLYWYRQILGQGPELLVQFQDESVVDDSQLPKDRFSAERLKGVDSTLKIQPAELGDSAMYLCASSPQGGNTEAFFGQGTRLTVV.

This chain joins TRBV6-5 and TRBJ2-1, with 10 bases identical to TRBD1. The CDR3 spans 15 residues. Germline lookup yields CDR1 MNHEY and CDR2 SVGAGI. The J segment lost 7 bases and the V segment lost 2 bases, leaving 5 bases of the junction unmatched. The CDR3 DNA reads as TGTGCCAGCAGTTACGGGGGACAGGGGCATAATGAGCAGTTCTTC. It specifies CASSYGGQGHNEQFF.

The gene calls are TRBV9 and TRBJ1-1; no clear D. The germline gives CDR1 SGDLS, CDR2 YYNGEE. Trimming pared 0 bases from V and 3 bases from J, leaving 6 bases between. The CDR3 covers 13 residues. As DNA, the CDR3 is TGTGCCAGCAGCGTAGATCCAGACACTGAAGCTTTCTTT. Its translation is CASSVDPDTEAFF. The complete variable domain, with remaining parts taken from reference TRBV9 and TRBJ1-1, reads DSGVTQTPKHLITATGQRVTLRCSPRSGDLSVYWYQQSLDQGLQFLIQYYNGEERAKGNILERFSAQQFPDLHSELNLSSLELGDSALYFCASSVDPDTEAFFGQGTRLTVV.

The chain employs TRBV19 and TRBJ1-2; 10 nucleotides agree with TRBD1. Germline assignment: CDR1 LNHDA and CDR2 SQIVND (reference sequence). Germline trimming cut 6 bases from V and 0 bases from J; bases unmatched to any gene: 4. The CDR3 is 15 residues long. CDR3 region: CASRTGGNTNYGYTF. The CDR3 DNA reads TGTGCCAGTAGGACAGGGGGCAATACTAACTATGGCTACACCTTC.

The gene calls are TRBV7-2 and TRBJ1-1; D is ambiguous. The germline CDR1 and CDR2 sequences are SGHTA and FQGNSA. The V end was cut by 1 base, the J end by 1 base, with 10 bases between. This CDR3 contains 15 residues. This CDR3 reads CASSLGGYGNTEAFF. As DNA, the CDR3 is TGTGCCAGCAGCTTAGGAGGGTACGGGAACACTGAAGCTTTCTTT.